A single sample is the source of the 10 T cell receptor beta chains below, sequenced in a study of breast tumors, draining lymph nodes, adjacent tissues (dated by TCRdb to 2016 to 2017). Lymph node samples were obtained from the axillary draining lymph nodes of breast cancer patients. To prepare the library, multiplex PCR was applied. Sequencing took place on an Illumina HiSeq 2000. TCRdb reprocessing: public reads trimmed at Q25 with fastp, clones called with MiXCR, in-frame beta chains kept. Every CDR3 protein is listed once, alongside the most common genes and DNA of its rows. Counted in this sample were 150,000 to 250,000 distinct CDR3 sequences; 30% to 40% of them appeared once. The biggest ten clones account for roughly 4.3% of the sample. The sample taken for sequencing was axillary lymph node tissue. These TCRs come from a female donor with breast cancer. Some clones in this sample may be carry-over from other donors' samples.

For this clonotype: It is unclear where the CDR3 begins or ends on the DNA, so no DNA is shown, and the CDR3 is as TCRdb lists it. The chain recombines TRBV20-1 with TRBJ2-6; TRBD1 reflects the table's D call only, with no check against the DNA. Germline V gene lookup returns CDR1 DFQATT and CDR2 SNEGSKA (reference sequence). From its first to its last residue, the CDR3 has 22 amino acids. CDR3 in amino acids: CSVGLGTTWTGRGEGGPTSSTF.

This clonotype was counted a single time. This chain links TRBV20-1 with TRBJ2-3; 7 nucleotides line up with TRBD1. The CDR3 contains 15 residues. CDR1 and CDR2 from the germline V gene are DFQATT and SNEGSKA (reference sequence). Trimming at V came to 5 bases and at J to 11 bases, leaving 19 bases not matched to a gene. CDR3 protein: CSAYQGGRRPDEQYF. CDR3 nucleotides: TGCAGTGCTTACCAAGGGGGCAGGAGGCCGGATGAGCAGTATTTT.

In the case of this clonotype: A much bigger clone sits one base away, suggesting this may be a read error. The chain joins TRBV20-1 to TRBJ2-3; 9 nucleotides agree with TRBD2. From germline, CDR1 is DFQATT and CDR2 SNEGSKA (reference sequence). The CDR3 sequence is 16 residues long. J lost 7 bases, V lost 1 base, and 12 bases had no gene match. The CDR3: CSARVPVAGAPNTQYF. The CDR3 DNA follows: TGCAGTGCTAGAGTCCCAGTAGCGGGAGCGCCTAATACGCAGTATTTT.

There are a few counts of this clonotype. A read error is possible here, since a much larger clone lies one base away. This sequence joins TRBV20-1 and TRBJ1-5; 9 bases map to TRBD1. V was clipped by 5 bases and J by 6 bases; unmatched bases: 11. Germline CDR1 reads DFQATT; CDR2 reads SNEGSKA (reference sequence). CDR3 length: 15 residues. The CDR3 bases are TGCAGTGCTGCGGACAGGGGTAATGGCACTCAGCCCCAGCATTTT. This sequence encodes CSAADRGNGTQPQHF.

This clonotype was counted at least ten times. V is TRBV20-1 and J is TRBJ2-5, with a possible D match to TRBD1 (6 bases). The V end was cut by 5 bases, the J end by 3 bases, with 16 bases between. The germline gives CDR1 DFQATT, CDR2 SNEGSKA (reference sequence). The CDR3 loop spans 14 amino acids. CDR3 protein: CSALDSADKETQYF. The CDR3 DNA reads TGCAGTGCTCTGGACAGCGCTGATAAAGAGACCCAGTACTTC.

Note on this clonotype: A read error may explain this, as a much larger clone is one base away. The chain joins TRBV6-5 to TRBJ1-3, with D possibly being TRBD1 (6 bases). CDR3 length equals 16 residues. CDR1 is MNHEY and CDR2 is SVGAGI in the germline V gene. The CDR3 here is CASIPSLQGPGNTVYF. CDR3 in DNA: TGTGCCAGCATTCCGTCGTTGCAGGGGCCTGGAAACACCGTATATTTT.

The table lists this clonotype with a few counts. The chain is built from TRBV7-8 and TRBJ2-1, with 16 bases identical to TRBD2. Looked up from germline, CDR1 is SGHVS and CDR2 is FQNEAQ. CDR3 length: 18 amino acids. The ends lost 1 base at V and 7 bases at J; junction bases unmatched: 7. CDR3 sequence: CASSLGGTSGRGVNEQFF. The DNA of the CDR3 is TGTGCCAGCAGCTTAGGGGGGACTAGCGGGAGGGGGGTAAATGAGCAGTTCTTC. Together with reference TRBV7-8 and TRBJ2-1, the CDR3 gives the full variable domain: GAGVSQSPRYKVAKRGQDVALRCDPISGHVSLFWYQQALGQGPEFLTYFQNEAQLDKSGLPSDRFFAERPEGSVSTLKIQRTQQEDSAVYLCASSLGGTSGRGVNEQFFGPGTRLTVL.

This clonotype was picked up many times. The chain combines TRBV5-1 with TRBJ2-7; 7 positions agree with TRBD1. The CDR3 totals 17 residues. V lost 0 bases, J lost 2 bases, and 11 bases stayed unmatched. Germline V gives CDR1 SGHRS, CDR2 YFSETQ. The CDR3 DNA follows: TGCGCCAGCAGCTTGGCCCAAACAGGGGCGTCACCCTACGAGCAGTACTTC. As protein: CASSLAQTGASPYEQYF.

This clonotype has just one count. One end of the junction varies from germline; a read error may be responsible. The genes are TRBV2 and TRBJ1-1; 9 nucleotides match TRBD1. CDR1 and CDR2 from the germline V gene are SNHLY and FYNNEI. The CDR3 totals 17 residues. The CDR3 reads CASTRNWDRALGTEVFF. CDR3 nucleotide sequence: TGTGCCAGTACCCGAAACTGGGACAGGGCTCTCGGCACTGAAGTTTTCTTT.

This clonotype appeared many times. This chain uses TRBV9 with TRBJ1-2, with D possibly matching TRBD1 (5 bases). The CDR3 length is 14 residues. CDR1 and CDR2 (germline): SGDLS, YYNGEE. V shed 3 bases and J shed 4 bases, with 13 bases lying between them. The CDR3 protein is CASSAGQQGYGYTF. CDR3 sequence (DNA): TGTGCCAGCAGCGCGGGTCAGCAGGGCTATGGCTACACCTTC.